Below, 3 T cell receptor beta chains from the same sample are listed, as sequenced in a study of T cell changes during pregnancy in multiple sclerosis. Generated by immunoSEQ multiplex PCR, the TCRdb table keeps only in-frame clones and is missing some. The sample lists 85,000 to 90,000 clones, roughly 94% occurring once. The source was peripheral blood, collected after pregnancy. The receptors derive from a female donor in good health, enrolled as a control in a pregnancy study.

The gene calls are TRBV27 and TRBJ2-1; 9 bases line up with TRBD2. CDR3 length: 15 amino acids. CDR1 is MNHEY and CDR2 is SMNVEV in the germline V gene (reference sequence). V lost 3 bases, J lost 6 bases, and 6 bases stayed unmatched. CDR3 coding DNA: TGTGCCAGCAGTTTTGGTAGCGGGAGCCCCAATGAGCAGTTCTTC. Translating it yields CASSFGSGSPNEQFF.

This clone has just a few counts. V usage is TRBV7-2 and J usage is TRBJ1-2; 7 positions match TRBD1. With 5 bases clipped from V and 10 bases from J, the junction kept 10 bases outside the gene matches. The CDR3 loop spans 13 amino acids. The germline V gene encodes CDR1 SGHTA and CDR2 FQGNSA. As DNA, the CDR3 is TGTGCCAGCAGCCTTAGCGGGGACAGATTCTACACCTTC. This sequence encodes CASSLSGDRFYTF.

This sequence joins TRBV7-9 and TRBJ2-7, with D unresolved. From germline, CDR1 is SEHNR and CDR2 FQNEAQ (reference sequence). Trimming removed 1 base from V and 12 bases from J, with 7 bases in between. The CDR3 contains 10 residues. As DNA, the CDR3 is TGTGCCAGCAGCTTAGATTCTCTGTACTTC. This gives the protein CASSLDSLYF.